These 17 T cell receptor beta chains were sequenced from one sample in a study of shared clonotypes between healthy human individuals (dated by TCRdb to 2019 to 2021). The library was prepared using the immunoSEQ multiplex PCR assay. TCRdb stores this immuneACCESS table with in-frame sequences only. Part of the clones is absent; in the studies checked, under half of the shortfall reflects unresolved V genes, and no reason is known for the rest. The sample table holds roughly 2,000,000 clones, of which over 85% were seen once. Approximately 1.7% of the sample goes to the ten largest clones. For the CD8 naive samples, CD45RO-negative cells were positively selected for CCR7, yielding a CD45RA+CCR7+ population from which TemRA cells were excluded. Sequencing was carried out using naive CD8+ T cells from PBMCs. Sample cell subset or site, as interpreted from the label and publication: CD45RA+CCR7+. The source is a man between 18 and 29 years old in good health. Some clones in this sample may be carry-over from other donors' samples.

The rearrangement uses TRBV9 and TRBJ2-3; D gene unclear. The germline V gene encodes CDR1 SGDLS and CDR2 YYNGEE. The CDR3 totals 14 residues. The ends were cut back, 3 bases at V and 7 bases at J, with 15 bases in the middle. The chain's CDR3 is CASSARSDAHTQYF. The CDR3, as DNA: TGTGCCAGCAGCGCCCGATCAGACGCCCATACGCAGTATTTT.

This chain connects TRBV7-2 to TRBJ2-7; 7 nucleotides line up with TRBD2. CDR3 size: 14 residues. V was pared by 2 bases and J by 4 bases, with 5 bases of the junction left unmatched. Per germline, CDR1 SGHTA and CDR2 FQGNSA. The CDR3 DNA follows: TGTGCCAGCAGCTTACTCCAGGGAGGGTACGAGCAGTACTTC. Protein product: CASSLLQGGYEQYF.

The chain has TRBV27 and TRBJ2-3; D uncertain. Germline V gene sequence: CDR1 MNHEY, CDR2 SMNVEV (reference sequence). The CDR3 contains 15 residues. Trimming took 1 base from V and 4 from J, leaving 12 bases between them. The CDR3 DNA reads TGTGCCAGCAGTTTATTGACCACAGCCGCAGATACGCAGTATTTT. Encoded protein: CASSLLTTAADTQYF.

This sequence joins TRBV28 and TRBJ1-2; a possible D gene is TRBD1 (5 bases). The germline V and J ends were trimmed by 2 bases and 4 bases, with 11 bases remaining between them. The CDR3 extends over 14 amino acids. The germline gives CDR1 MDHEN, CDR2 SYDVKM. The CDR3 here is CASSLGSGFYGYTF. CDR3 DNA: TGTGCCAGCAGTTTAGGTTCAGGGTTCTATGGCTACACCTTC.

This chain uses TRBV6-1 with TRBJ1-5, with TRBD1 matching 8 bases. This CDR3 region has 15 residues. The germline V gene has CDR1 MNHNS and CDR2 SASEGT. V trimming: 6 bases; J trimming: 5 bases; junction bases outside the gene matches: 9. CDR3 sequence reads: CASSLTGAVDQPQHF. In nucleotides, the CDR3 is TGTGCCAGCAGCCTGACAGGGGCGGTCGATCAGCCCCAGCATTTT.

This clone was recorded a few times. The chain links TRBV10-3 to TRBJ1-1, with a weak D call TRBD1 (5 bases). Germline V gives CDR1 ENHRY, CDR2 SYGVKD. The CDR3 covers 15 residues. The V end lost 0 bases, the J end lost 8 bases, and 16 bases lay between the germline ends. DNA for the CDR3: TGTGCCATCAGTGAGTCCGGACACGCGTCGGGGGAAGCTTTCTTT. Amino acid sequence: CAISESGHASGEAFF.

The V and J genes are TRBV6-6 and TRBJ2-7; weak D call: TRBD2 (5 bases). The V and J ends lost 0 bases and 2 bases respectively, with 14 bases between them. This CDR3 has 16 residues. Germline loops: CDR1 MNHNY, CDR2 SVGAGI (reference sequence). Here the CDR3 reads CASSYSLDQRTYEQYF. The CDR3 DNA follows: TGTGCCAGCAGTTACTCGCTTGACCAGCGGACCTACGAGCAGTACTTC.

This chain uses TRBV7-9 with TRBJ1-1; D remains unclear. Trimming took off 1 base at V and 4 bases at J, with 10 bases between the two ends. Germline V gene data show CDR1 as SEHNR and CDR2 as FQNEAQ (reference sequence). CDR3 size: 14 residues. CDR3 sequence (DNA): TGTGCCAGCAGCTTAGAAAGGGAGGCCACTGAAGCTTTCTTT. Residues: CASSLEREATEAFF.

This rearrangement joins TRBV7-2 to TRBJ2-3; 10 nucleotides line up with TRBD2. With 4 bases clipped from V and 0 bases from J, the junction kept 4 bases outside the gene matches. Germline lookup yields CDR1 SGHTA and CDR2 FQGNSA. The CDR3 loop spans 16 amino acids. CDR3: CASSSGLAISTDTQYF. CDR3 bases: TGTGCCAGCAGCTCGGGACTAGCGATAAGCACAGATACGCAGTATTTT. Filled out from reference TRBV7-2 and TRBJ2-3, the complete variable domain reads GAGVSQSPSNKVTEKGKDVELRCDPISGHTALYWYRQSLGQGLEFLIYFQGNSAPDKSGLPSDRFSAERTGGSVSTLTIQRTQQEDSAVYLCASSSGLAISTDTQYFGPGTRLTVL.

CDR3 in amino acids: CASSELAGAVGELFF. CDR3 DNA sequence: TGTGCCAGCAGTGAATTAGCGGGAGCGGTCGGGGAGCTGTTTTTT. V usage is TRBV2 and J usage is TRBJ2-2, with 9 nucleotides matching TRBD2. The CDR3 totals 15 residues. Germline CDR1 reads SNHLY; CDR2 reads FYNNEI. The V and J ends lost 2 bases and 7 bases, in that order; junction bases with no gene match: 5.

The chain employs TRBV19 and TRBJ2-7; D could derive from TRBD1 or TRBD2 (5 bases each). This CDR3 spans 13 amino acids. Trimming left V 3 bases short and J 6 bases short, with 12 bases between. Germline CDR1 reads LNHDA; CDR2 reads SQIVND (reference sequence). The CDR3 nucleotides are TGTGCCAGTAGTATCATCTCAGGGAGCGAGCAGTACTTC. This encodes CASSIISGSEQYF.

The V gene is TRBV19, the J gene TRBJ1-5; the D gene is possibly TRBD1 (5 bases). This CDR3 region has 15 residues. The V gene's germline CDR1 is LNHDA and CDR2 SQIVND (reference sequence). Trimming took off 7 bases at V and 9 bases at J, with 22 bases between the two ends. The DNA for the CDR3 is TGTGCCAGTAACGATGGGTGGGCAGCCGGGGGGCCCCAGCATTTT. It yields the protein CASNDGWAAGGPQHF.

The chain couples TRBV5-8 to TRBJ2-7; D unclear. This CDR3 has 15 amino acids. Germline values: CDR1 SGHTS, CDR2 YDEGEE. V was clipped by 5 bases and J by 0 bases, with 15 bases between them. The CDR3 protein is CASRNRLISSYEQYF. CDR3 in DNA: TGTGCCAGCAGAAACCGCCTTATTAGCTCCTACGAGCAGTACTTC. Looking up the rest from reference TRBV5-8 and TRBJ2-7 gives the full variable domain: EAGVTQSPTHLIKTRGQQATLRCSPISGHTSVYWYQQALGLGLQFLLWYDEGEERNRGNFPPRFSGRQFPNYSSELNVNALELEDSALYLCASRNRLISSYEQYFGPGTRLTVT.

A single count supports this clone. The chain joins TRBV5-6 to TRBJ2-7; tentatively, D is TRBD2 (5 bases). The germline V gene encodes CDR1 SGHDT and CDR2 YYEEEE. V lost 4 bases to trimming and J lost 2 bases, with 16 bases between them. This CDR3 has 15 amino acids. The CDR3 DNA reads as TGTGCCAGCAGCCCCCCTAGCCAATCCCCCTACGAGCAGTACTTC. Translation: CASSPPSQSPYEQYF. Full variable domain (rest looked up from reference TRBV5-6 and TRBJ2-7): DAGVTQSPTHLIKTRGQQVTLRCSPKSGHDTVSWYQQALGQGPQFIFQYYEEEERQRGNFPDRFSGHQFPNYSSELNVNALLLGDSALYLCASSPPSQSPYEQYFGPGTRLTVT.

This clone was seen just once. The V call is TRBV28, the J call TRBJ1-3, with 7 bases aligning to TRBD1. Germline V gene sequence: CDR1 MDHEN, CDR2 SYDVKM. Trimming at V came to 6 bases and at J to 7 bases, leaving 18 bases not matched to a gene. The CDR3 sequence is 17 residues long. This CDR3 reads CASRVIRAGGRANTIYF. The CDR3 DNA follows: TGTGCCAGCAGGGTTATACGAGCAGGGGGGAGAGCCAACACCATATATTTT.

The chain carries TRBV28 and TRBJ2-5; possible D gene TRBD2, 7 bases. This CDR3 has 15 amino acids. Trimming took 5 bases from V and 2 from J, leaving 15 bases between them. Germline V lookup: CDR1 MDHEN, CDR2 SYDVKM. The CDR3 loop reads CASSLGGVWQETQYF. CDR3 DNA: TGTGCCAGCAGTCTAGGGGGGGTTTGGCAAGAGACCCAGTACTTC.

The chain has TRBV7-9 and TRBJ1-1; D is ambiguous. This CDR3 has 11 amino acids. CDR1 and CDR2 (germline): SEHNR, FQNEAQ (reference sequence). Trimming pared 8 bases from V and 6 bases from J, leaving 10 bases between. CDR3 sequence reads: CASQDLAEAFF. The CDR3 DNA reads TGTGCCAGCCAGGACCTGGCTGAAGCTTTCTTT.